The rows below give T cell receptor beta chains drawn from one sample of a study of T cell responses to AZD1222 COVID-19 vaccine. Using immunoSEQ multiplex PCR, the repertoire was profiled, and TCRdb retains in-frame clones only, with some absent. The data show about 130,000 clones, around four fifths seen once. The sequences come from peripheral blood, collected on day 0 of AZD1222 vaccination. These receptor sequences come from an adult in good health. The CDR3 runs from the conserved cysteine through the conserved F or W. A D gene is named only where the DNA matches it firmly. Expanded clones get a size class; other rows say once, few or many, or leave the size out.

j_gene: TRBJ2-5
abundance: .
v_gene: TRBV27
d_gene: TRBD2
len: 16
CDR3nt: TGTGCCAGCAGTGGGTTACGGCGGGGGGACCAAGAGACCCAGTACTTC
CDR3aa: CASSGLRRGDQETQYF

j_gene: TRBJ2-1
abundance: .
v_gene: TRBV3-1/TRBV3-2
d_gene: TRBD2
len: 19
CDR3nt: TGTGCCAGCAGCCCTATCCCGGGACTAGCGGCCTCCTCCTACAATGAGCAGTTCTTC
CDR3aa: CASSPIPGLAASSYNEQFF

j_gene: TRBJ1-3
abundance: .
v_gene: TRBV28
d_gene: TRBD1
len: 18
CDR3nt: TGTGCCAGCAGTACCTGGACAGGGGGTTTGAGAGGTGTCAACACCATATATTTT
CDR3aa: CASSTWTGGLRGVNTIYF

j_gene: TRBJ2-5
abundance: .
v_gene: TRBV28
d_gene: .
len: 12
CDR3nt: TGTGCCAGCAGGTCCCTCCTCGAGACCCAGTACTTC
CDR3aa: CASRSLLETQYF

j_gene: TRBJ1-1
abundance: .
v_gene: TRBV7-9
d_gene: .
len: 14
CDR3nt: TGTGCCAGCAGCTTAGAGATGGGGGCCACTGAAGCTTTCTTT
CDR3aa: CASSLEMGATEAFF

j_gene: TRBJ2-2
abundance: .
v_gene: TRBV11-2
d_gene: .
len: 14
CDR3nt: TGTGCCAGCAGCTTAGTAGGGAACACCGGGGAGCTGTTTTTT
CDR3aa: CASSLVGNTGELFF

j_gene: TRBJ1-1
abundance: .
v_gene: TRBV28
d_gene: .
len: 13
CDR3nt: TGTGCCAGCAGTCGGGCGGTGGACACTGAAGCTTTCTTT
CDR3aa: CASSRAVDTEAFF

j_gene: TRBJ1-1
abundance: .
v_gene: TRBV5-4
d_gene: .
len: 15
CDR3nt: TGTGCCAGCAGCTTGCAGGGGATGATGAACACTGAAGCTTTCTTT
CDR3aa: CASSLQGMMNTEAFF

j_gene: TRBJ1-1
abundance: .
v_gene: TRBV6-5
d_gene: .
len: 11
CDR3nt: TGTGCCAGCGTCAAATCATATGAAGCTTTCTTT
CDR3aa: CASVKSYEAFF

j_gene: TRBJ2-3
abundance: .
v_gene: TRBV7-2
d_gene: .
len: 16
CDR3nt: TGTGCCAGCAGCTTAGTAGGCACCTCTAGCACAGATACGCAGTATTTT
CDR3aa: CASSLVGTSSTDTQYF

j_gene: TRBJ1-1
abundance: .
v_gene: TRBV4-2
d_gene: .
len: 15
CDR3nt: TGTGCCAGCAGCCAAGATAGGGGTGCGGGCACTGAAGCTTTCTTT
CDR3aa: CASSQDRGAGTEAFF

j_gene: TRBJ2-2
abundance: .
v_gene: TRBV2
d_gene: TRBD2
len: 15
CDR3nt: TGTGCCAGCGGAAAGGACGGGAGGTCAACCGGGGAGCTGTTTTTT
CDR3aa: CASGKDGRSTGELFF

j_gene: TRBJ1-1
abundance: few
v_gene: TRBV28
d_gene: .
len: 13
CDR3nt: TGTGCCAGCAGTTTAAAAAAGTTGTCGGAGGCTTTCTTT
CDR3aa: CASSLKKLSEAFF

j_gene: TRBJ2-2
abundance: .
v_gene: TRBV7-9
d_gene: .
len: 16
CDR3nt: TGTGCCAGCAGCCCATACTTAGGGCTAGGGACCGGGGAGCTGTTTTTT
CDR3aa: CASSPYLGLGTGELFF

j_gene: TRBJ2-3
abundance: .
v_gene: TRBV28
d_gene: .
len: 15
CDR3nt: TGTGCCAGCACCCTCAGGGGGGGACGCACAGATACGCAGTATTTT
CDR3aa: CASTLRGGRTDTQYF

j_gene: TRBJ1-1
abundance: .
v_gene: TRBV3-1/TRBV3-2
d_gene: .
len: 15
CDR3nt: TGTGCCAGCAGCCACCCGCGGGGGGGGACTATAATGAATTGCTTT
CDR3aa: CASSHPRGGTIMNCF

j_gene: TRBJ1-1
abundance: .
v_gene: TRBV10-1
d_gene: .
len: 13
CDR3nt: TGCGCCAGCAGGCCGGGGAAGAACACTGAAGCTTTCTTT
CDR3aa: CASRPGKNTEAFF

j_gene: TRBJ1-6
abundance: .
v_gene: TRBV3-1/TRBV3-2
d_gene: .
len: 18
CDR3nt: TGTGCCAGCAGCTCTTTACGTCCCATTTCACATCATAATTCACCCCTCCACTTT
CDR3aa: CASSSLRPISHHNSPLHF

j_gene: TRBJ1-1
abundance: once
v_gene: TRBV30
d_gene: .
len: 13
CDR3nt: TGTGCCTGGAGTTTTGGACGACCGACTGAAGCTTTCTTT
CDR3aa: CAWSFGRPTEAFF

j_gene: TRBJ1-2
abundance: .
v_gene: TRBV7-8
d_gene: .
len: 14
CDR3nt: TGTGCCAGCAGCGCGTGGGAGGGGTACTATGGCTACACCTTC
CDR3aa: CASSAWEGYYGYTF